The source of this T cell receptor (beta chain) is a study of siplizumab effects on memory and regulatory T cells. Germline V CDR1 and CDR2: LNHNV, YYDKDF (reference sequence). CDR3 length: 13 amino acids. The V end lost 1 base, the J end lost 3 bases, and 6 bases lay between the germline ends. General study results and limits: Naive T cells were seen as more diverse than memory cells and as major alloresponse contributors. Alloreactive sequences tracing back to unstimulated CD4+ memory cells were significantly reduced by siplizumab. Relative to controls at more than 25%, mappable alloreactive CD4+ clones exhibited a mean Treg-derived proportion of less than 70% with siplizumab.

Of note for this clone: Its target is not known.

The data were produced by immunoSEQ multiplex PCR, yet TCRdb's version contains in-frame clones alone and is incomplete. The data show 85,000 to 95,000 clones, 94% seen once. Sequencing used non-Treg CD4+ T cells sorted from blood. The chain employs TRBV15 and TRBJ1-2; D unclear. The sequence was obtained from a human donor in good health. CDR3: CATSRVGDYGYTF. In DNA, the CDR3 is TGTGCCACCAGCAGAGTCGGGGACTATGGCTACACCTTC.